This T cell receptor (beta chain) was captured by sequencing in a study of spatial heterogeneity in lung cancer. Overall study findings and caveats: It was found that expanded intratumoral alpha and beta TCR counts tracked tumor mutation counts.

Unique molecular identifiers, one per molecule, were present on every TCR cDNA molecule. TCRdb reanalysed the 5' RACE reads using MiXCR and keeps one entry per CDR3 protein. The sample lists 15,000 to 20,000 distinct CDR3 sequences, 6.2% occurring once. This clonotype was recorded many times. Its antigen is unknown. For a library built for alpha chains, this beta chain is a stray read; little rests on its size. Time point reported: sample taken at primary tumor resection. CDR1 and CDR2 from the germline V gene are SGHRS and YFSETQ. This CDR3 region has 12 residues. V was cut by 4 bases and J by 6 bases, with 10 bases left in between.

V is TRBV5-1 and J is TRBJ1-2; D is undetermined. This TCR was recovered from a male donor with early-stage non-small cell lung cancer. Source: lung tumor tissue, taken at surgery. The CDR3 sequence is CASSRTADGYTF. CDR3 sequence (DNA): TGCGCCAGCAGCAGGACGGCTGATGGCTACACCTTC.